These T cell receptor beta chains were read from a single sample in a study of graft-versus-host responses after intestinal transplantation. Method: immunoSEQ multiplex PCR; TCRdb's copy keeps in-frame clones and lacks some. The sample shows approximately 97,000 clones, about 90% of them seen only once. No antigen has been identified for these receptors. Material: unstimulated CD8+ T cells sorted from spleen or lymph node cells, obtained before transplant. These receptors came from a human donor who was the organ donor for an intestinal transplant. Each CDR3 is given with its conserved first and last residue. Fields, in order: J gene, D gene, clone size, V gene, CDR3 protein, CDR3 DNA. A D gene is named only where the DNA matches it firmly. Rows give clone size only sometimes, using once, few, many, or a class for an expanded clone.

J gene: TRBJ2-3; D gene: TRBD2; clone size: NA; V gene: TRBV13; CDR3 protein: CASSLGLAGLLTDTQYF; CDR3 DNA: TGTGCCAGCAGTTTAGGACTAGCGGGACTACTCACAGATACGCAGTATTTT
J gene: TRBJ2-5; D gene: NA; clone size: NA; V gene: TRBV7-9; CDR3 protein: CASSWIEGQETQYF; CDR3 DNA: TGTGCCAGCAGCTGGATCGAGGGCCAGGAGACCCAGTACTTC
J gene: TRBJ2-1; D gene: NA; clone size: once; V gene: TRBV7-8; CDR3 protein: CASSLTGVSSYNEQFF; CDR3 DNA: TGTGCCAGCAGCTTAACAGGTGTGAGCTCCTACAATGAGCAGTTCTTC
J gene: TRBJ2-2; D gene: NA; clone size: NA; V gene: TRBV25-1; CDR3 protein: CASSDGTGELFF; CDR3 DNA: TGTGCCAGCAGTGACGGTACCGGGGAGCTGTTTTTT
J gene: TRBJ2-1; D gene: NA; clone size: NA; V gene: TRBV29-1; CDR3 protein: CSVGFGSVSYNEQFF; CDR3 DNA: TGCAGCGTTGGGTTCGGGAGCGTTTCCTACAATGAGCAGTTCTTC
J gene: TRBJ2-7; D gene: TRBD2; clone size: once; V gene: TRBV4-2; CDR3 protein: CASSPAGGSYEQYF; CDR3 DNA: TGTGCCAGCAGCCCAGCGGGGGGATCCTACGAGCAGTACTTC
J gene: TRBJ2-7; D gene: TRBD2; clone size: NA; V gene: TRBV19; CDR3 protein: CASSIGPGGAYEQYF; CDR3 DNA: TGTGCCAGTAGTATAGGACCCGGGGGGGCCTACGAGCAGTACTTC
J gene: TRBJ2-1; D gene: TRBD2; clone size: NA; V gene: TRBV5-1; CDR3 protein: CASSLDPSGGLHEQFF; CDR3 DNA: TGCGCCAGCAGCTTGGATCCTAGCGGGGGCCTTCATGAGCAGTTCTTC
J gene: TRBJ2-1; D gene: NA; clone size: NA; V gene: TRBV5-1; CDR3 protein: CASSLGLNEQFF; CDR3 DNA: TGCGCCAGCAGCTTGGGACTAAATGAGCAGTTCTTC
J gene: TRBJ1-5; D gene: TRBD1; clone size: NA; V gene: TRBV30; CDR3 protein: CAWSATGVGQPQHF; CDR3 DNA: TGTGCCTGGAGTGCCACAGGGGTCGGTCAGCCCCAGCATTTT
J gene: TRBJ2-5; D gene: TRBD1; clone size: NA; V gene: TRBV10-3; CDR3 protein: CAISESGTGRETQYF; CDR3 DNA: TGTGCCATCAGTGAGAGCGGGACAGGGCGGGAGACCCAGTACTTC
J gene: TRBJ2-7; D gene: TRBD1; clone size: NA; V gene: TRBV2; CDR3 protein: CASSFDRGRYEQYF; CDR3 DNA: TGTGCCAGCAGTTTCGACAGGGGGCGTTACGAGCAGTACTTC
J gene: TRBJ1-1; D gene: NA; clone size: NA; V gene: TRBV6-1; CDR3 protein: CASSGHRGGLNTEAFF; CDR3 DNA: TGTGCCAGCAGTGGGCATCGAGGGGGATTGAACACTGAAGCTTTCTTT
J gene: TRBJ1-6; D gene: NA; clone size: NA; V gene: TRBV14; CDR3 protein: CASSQGSPWRDSAYNSPLHF; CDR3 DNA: TGTGCCAGCAGCCAAGGTTCGCCTTGGAGGGATAGCGCCTATAATTCACCCCTCCACTTT
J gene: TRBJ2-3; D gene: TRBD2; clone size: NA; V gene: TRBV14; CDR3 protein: CASSLAGSTDTQYF; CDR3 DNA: TGTGCCAGCAGCCTAGCGGGGAGCACAGATACGCAGTATTTT
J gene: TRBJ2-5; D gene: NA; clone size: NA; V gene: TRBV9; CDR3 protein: CASSVAPGGGYQETQYF; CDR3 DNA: TGTGCCAGCAGCGTAGCTCCGGGGGGCGGGTACCAAGAGACCCAGTACTTC
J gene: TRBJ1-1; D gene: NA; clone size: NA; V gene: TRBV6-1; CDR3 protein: CASSDGGGTEAFF; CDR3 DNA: TGTGCCAGCAGTGACGGGGGGGGCACTGAAGCTTTCTTT
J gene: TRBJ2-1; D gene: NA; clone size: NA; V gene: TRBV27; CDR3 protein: CASSLFPSASEQFF; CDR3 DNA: TGTGCCAGCAGTTTATTCCCTAGCGCCAGTGAGCAGTTCTTC
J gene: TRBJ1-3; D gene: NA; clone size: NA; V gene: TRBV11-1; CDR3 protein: CASSLGGNQDRDTIYF; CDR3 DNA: TGTGCCAGCAGCTTAGGAGGGAACCAGGACCGAGACACCATATATTTT
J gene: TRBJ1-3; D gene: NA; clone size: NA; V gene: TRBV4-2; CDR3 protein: CASSQARHRGNTIYF; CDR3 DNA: TGTGCCAGCAGCCAAGCACGTCACAGGGGAAACACCATATATTTT
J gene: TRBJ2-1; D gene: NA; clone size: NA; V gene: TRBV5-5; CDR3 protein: CASSFLGGSYNEQFF; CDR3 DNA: TGTGCCAGCAGCTTTTTGGGGGGCTCCTACAATGAGCAGTTCTTC
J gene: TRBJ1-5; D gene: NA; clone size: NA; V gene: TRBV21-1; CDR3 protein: CASSKVFGGGCQPQHF; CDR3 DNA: TGTGCCAGCAGCAAAGTTTTCGGGGGGGGTTGTCAGCCCCAGCATTTT
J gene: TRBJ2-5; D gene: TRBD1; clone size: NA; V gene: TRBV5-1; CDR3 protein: CASSPGTGGETQYF; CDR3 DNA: TGCGCCAGCAGCCCAGGGACAGGGGGAGAGACCCAGTACTTC
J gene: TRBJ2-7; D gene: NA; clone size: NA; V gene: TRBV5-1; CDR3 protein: CASSLPGESSYEQYF; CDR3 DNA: TGCGCCAGCAGCTTGCCGGGGGAGTCGTCCTACGAGCAGTACTTC
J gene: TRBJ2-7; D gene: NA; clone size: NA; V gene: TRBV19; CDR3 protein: CASSIVDNEQYF; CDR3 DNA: TGTGCCAGTAGTATAGTAGATAACGAGCAGTACTTC
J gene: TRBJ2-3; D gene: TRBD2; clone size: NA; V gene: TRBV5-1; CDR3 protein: CASSLGWREGSTDTQYF; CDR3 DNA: TGCGCCAGCAGCTTGGGTTGGCGGGAGGGGAGCACAGATACGCAGTATTTT
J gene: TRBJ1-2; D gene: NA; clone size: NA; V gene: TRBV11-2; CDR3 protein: CASSFYRVLIGFTF; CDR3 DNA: TGTGCCAGCAGCTTCTACAGGGTCCTCATCGGTTTCACCTTC
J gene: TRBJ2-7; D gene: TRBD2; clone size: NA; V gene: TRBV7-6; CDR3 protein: CASRGENYEQYF; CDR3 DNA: TGTGCCAGTCGGGGGGAGAACTACGAGCAGTACTTC
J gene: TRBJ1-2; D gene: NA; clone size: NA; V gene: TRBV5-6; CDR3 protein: CASSFGVGYGYTF; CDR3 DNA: TGTGCCAGCAGCTTTGGAGTCGGCTATGGCTACACCTTC
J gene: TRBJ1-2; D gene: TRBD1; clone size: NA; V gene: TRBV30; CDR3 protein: CALSGQVAKVFGYTF; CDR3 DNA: TGTGCCTTATCCGGACAGGTCGCCAAAGTCTTTGGCTACACCTTC
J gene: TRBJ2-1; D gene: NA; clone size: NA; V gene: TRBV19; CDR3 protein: CASSFGGANEQFF; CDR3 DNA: TGTGCCAGTAGTTTCGGAGGGGCCAATGAGCAGTTCTTC
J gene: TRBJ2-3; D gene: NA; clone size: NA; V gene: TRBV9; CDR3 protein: CASSVWGATDTQYF; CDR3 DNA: TGTGCCAGCAGCGTATGGGGAGCCACAGATACGCAGTATTTT
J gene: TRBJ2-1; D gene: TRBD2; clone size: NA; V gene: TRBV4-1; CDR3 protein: CASSQARVVGVAGVGRHNEQFF; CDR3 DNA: TGCGCCAGCAGCCAAGCTCGCGTTGTTGGTGTAGCGGGGGTGGGCCGACACAATGAGCAGTTCTTC
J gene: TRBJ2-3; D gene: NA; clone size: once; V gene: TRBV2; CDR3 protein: CASKEFLDSAQYF; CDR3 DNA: TGTGCCAGCAAAGAGTTCCTAGACAGTGCGCAGTATTTT
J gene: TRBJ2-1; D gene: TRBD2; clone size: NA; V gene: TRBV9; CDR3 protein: CASSYRGLAVDEQFF; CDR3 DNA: TGTGCCAGCAGCTACCGAGGACTAGCCGTTGATGAGCAGTTCTTC
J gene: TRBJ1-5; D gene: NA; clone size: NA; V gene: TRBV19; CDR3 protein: CASSRGWQPQHF; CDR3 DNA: TGTGCCAGTAGTCGGGGTTGGCAGCCCCAGCATTTT